A single sample gave rise to the 18 T cell receptor beta chains below, sequenced in a study of beta chain features in type 1 diabetes. Whole-study findings and limits: Shortening of TCRB CDR3s, moderate but significant, appeared in all four CD4+ subsets of Type 1 diabetes patients.

Every bit of the isolated RNA underwent reverse transcription, so sequencing read expressed TCRB transcripts. Data came from immunoSEQ multiplex PCR; TCRdb stores just in-frame clones and leaves some out. The profile shows 310,000 or so clones, approximately 15% of them singletons. No antigen has been identified for these receptors. Sequencing was carried out using naive CD4+ T cells from blood. Receptors were obtained from a man younger than 35 with type 1 diabetes.

The chain employs TRBV18 and TRBJ1-2, with D tentatively TRBD1 (5 bases). CDR3 length: 14 residues. Per the germline V gene, CDR1 is KGHSH and CDR2 is LQKENI. V was clipped by 6 bases and J by 2 bases, with 13 bases between them. DNA for the CDR3: TGTGCCAGCTCGCTAGGGAGGGACAACTATGGCTACACCTTC. This gives the protein CASSLGRDNYGYTF.

The V and J genes are TRBV7-9 and TRBJ1-4, with D maybe TRBD1 (5 bases). V was clipped by 2 bases and J by 8 bases, with 18 bases between them. The CDR3 is 16 residues long. Germline lookup yields CDR1 SEHNR and CDR2 FQNEAQ (reference sequence). The DNA of the CDR3 is TGTGCCAGCAGCTTATCCCCCTTTCTAAGGGGAGAAAAACTGTTTTTT. Translating it yields CASSLSPFLRGEKLFF. The full variable domain, in which reference TRBV7-9 and TRBJ1-4 provide the parts outside the CDR3, is DTGVSQNPRHKITKRGQNVTFRCDPISEHNRLYWYRQTLGQGPEFLTYFQNEAQLEKSRLLSDRFSAERPKGSFSTLEIQRTEQGDSAMYLCASSLSPFLRGEKLFFGSGTQLSVL.

V gene TRBV29-1 combines with J gene TRBJ2-1, with TRBD2 identical over 9 bases. Per the germline V gene, CDR1 is SQVTM and CDR2 is ANQGSEA. V lost 5 bases to trimming and J lost 10 bases; unmatched junction nucleotides: 21. This CDR3 spans 17 amino acids. The CDR3 DNA follows: TGCAGCGTTCTTCGCGGTATGGCGGGAGGGCCATCTGTGGAGCAGTTCTTC. Its translation is CSVLRGMAGGPSVEQFF.

In its sample, this clone was seen a few times. The V call is TRBV7-8, the J call TRBJ2-3; 7 positions match TRBD1. V shed 5 bases and J 1 base; nucleotides not matched to a gene: 6. This CDR3 has 15 amino acids. Germline assignment: CDR1 SGHVS and CDR2 FQNEAQ. This CDR3 is CASSKDRVGTDTQYF. CDR3 nucleotide sequence: TGTGCCAGCAGCAAAGACAGGGTCGGCACAGATACGCAGTATTTT.

This clone occurred a few times. Different DNA sequences within this sample yield the same CDR3. The rearrangement uses TRBV5-4 and TRBJ2-5; D is possibly TRBD2 (6 bases). Per the germline V gene, CDR1 is SGHNT and CDR2 is YYREEE (reference sequence). The CDR3 contains 13 residues. Trimming removed 3 bases from V and 5 bases from J, with 11 bases in between. In nucleotides, the CDR3 is TGTGCCAGCAGCTCGGGACTGGGGGAGACCCAGTACTTC. Protein product: CASSSGLGETQYF.

The V gene is TRBV28, the J gene TRBJ2-7; the D gene is possibly TRBD2 (6 bases). The CDR3 is 16 residues long. Germline V gene data show CDR1 as MDHEN and CDR2 as SYDVKM. Between the trimmed V and J ends, which lost 3 bases and 0 bases, there was a span of 15 bases. The CDR3 DNA follows: TGTGCCAGCAGTTTGGTGGTGGCGGGAAGCTCCTACGAGCAGTACTTC. Translated: CASSLVVAGSSYEQYF.

This clone was picked up a small number of times. In the same sample, other DNA sequences code for this CDR3. The chain is built from TRBV14 and TRBJ1-2; 9 bases fit TRBD1. The germline CDR1 and CDR2 sequences are SGHDN and FVKESK. Losses at the gene ends were 4 bases for V and 6 bases for J; bases not matched to a gene: 3. The CDR3 is made up of 13 amino acids. Written as DNA, the CDR3 is TGTGCCAGCAGCCCTAGGACAGGGGATGGCTACACCTTC. Protein sequence: CASSPRTGDGYTF.

The chain links TRBV9 to TRBJ2-1, with 10 bases identical to TRBD2. V lost 7 bases and J lost 3; bases outside the gene matches: 7. CDR1 is SGDLS and CDR2 is YYNGEE in the germline V gene. CDR3 length equals 15 residues. CDR3 sequence reads: CASSEREGGYNEQFF. In DNA form, the CDR3 reads TGTGCCAGCTCAGAGCGGGAGGGGGGCTACAATGAGCAGTTCTTC.

The V and J genes are TRBV21-1 and TRBJ2-4; the table assigns TRBD2, which was not confirmed against the DNA. TRBV21-1 is flagged as a pseudogene. This CDR3 region has 16 residues. The CDR3 loop reads CASSKVLVLAKNIQYF. The CDR3 coding sequence is TGTGCCAGCAGCAAAGTTCTAGTGTTGGCCAAAAACATTCAGTACTTC.

This clone occurred a few times. This rearrangement joins TRBV4-2 to TRBJ1-5, with no clear D. Trimming pared 0 bases from V and 5 bases from J, leaving 14 bases between. Germline CDR1 reads LGHNA; CDR2 reads YNFKEQ. The CDR3 consists of 16 residues. The CDR3 region is CASSQDQVGGYQPQHF. In nucleotides, the CDR3 is TGTGCCAGCAGCCAAGATCAGGTCGGAGGATATCAGCCCCAGCATTTT.

This clone was observed a few times. The chain uses TRBV5-6 and TRBJ1-1; D remains ambiguous. The V gene's germline CDR1 is SGHDT and CDR2 YYEEEE. V lost 1 base, J lost 8 bases, and 9 bases lay in between. This CDR3 contains 12 residues. The CDR3 here is CASSLIEEEAFF. CDR3 bases: TGTGCCAGCAGCTTGATTGAGGAAGAAGCTTTCTTT. The entire variable domain, with the rest obtained from reference TRBV5-6 and TRBJ1-1, is as follows: DAGVTQSPTHLIKTRGQQVTLRCSPKSGHDTVSWYQQALGQGPQFIFQYYEEEERQRGNFPDRFSGHQFPNYSSELNVNALLLGDSALYLCASSLIEEEAFFGQGTRLTVV.

The chain uses TRBV5-1 and TRBJ2-6; perhaps TRBD2 as D (5 bases). Germline values: CDR1 SGHRS, CDR2 YFSETQ. V lost 2 bases, J lost 0 bases, and 15 bases lay in between. This CDR3 has 18 amino acids. CDR3 protein: CASSFGPEGYSGANVLTF. The DNA for the CDR3 is TGCGCCAGCAGCTTCGGTCCCGAGGGATACTCTGGGGCCAACGTCCTGACTTTC.

This chain links TRBV27 with TRBJ2-5, with D possibly being TRBD2 (7 bases). V was clipped by 8 bases and J by 1 base, with 11 bases between them. CDR1 and CDR2 from the germline V gene are MNHEY and SMNVEV (reference sequence). This CDR3 comprises 13 residues. Here the CDR3 DNA reads TGTGCCAGCCTAGGGGGGGGCCAAGAGACCCAGTACTTC. Translating it yields CASLGGGQETQYF.

This clone was detected only a few times. The genes are TRBV9 and TRBJ1-1, with TRBD1 matching 7 bases. The CDR3 loop spans 14 amino acids. V was clipped by 3 bases and J by 6 bases; unmatched bases: 8. The V gene's germline CDR1 is SGDLS and CDR2 YYNGEE. CDR3 sequence reads: CASSAHDRVAEAFF. CDR3 coding DNA: TGTGCCAGCAGCGCCCATGACAGGGTCGCTGAAGCTTTCTTT.

This clone was counted only a few times. The gene calls are TRBV5-1 and TRBJ2-7; D not resolved. The V and J ends lost 4 bases and 1 base respectively, with 12 bases between them. Looked up from germline, CDR1 is SGHRS and CDR2 is YFSETQ. CDR3 length equals 14 residues. CDR3 coding DNA: TGCGCCAGCAGCCAACGCGACAAATCCTACGAGCAGTACTTC. Translated: CASSQRDKSYEQYF.

The chain uses TRBV27 and TRBJ1-1; D gene ambiguous. The CDR3 runs 13 residues. The V gene lost 5 bases and the J gene lost 1 base, with 8 bases spanning the gap. CDR1 and CDR2 from the germline V gene are MNHEY and SMNVEV (reference sequence). CDR3: CASSPLRNTEAFF. CDR3 coding DNA: TGTGCCAGCAGTCCCCTTAGGAACACTGAAGCTTTCTTT.

The genes are TRBV7-2 and TRBJ2-5; 8 nucleotides line up with TRBD2. The J call could be wrong; TRBJ2-7 is a better fit for the DNA end. The CDR3 contains 15 residues. The germline gives CDR1 SGHTA, CDR2 FQGNSA. The CDR3 loop is CASSWRLAWENEQYF. CDR3 DNA: TGTGCCAGCAGCTGGAGACTAGCGTGGGAAAACGAGCAGTACTTC.

This clone was seen a handful of times. The CDR3: CASSLAGGQADTQYF. The CDR3 DNA reads as TGTGCCAGCAGTTTAGCGGGAGGGCAGGCAGATACGCAGTATTTT. The V and J genes are TRBV27 and TRBJ2-3; 9 bases match TRBD2. From germline, CDR1 is MNHEY and CDR2 SMNVEV (reference sequence). Trimming removed 2 bases from V and 4 bases from J; junction bases left unmatched: 4. This CDR3 contains 15 residues.